A single sample gave rise to the 17 T cell receptor beta chains below, sequenced in a study of T cell responses to AZD1222 COVID-19 vaccine. TCRdb's copy holds only in-frame clones and misses some; the assay was immunoSEQ multiplex PCR. The data show about 97,000 clones, around 88% seen once. The sequencing used peripheral blood, collected on day 0 of AZD1222 vaccination. These receptors all stem from an adult in good health.

About this clone itself: At one of its ends the junction is not consistent with the germline gene, which may arise from a read error. This chain uses TRBV7-8 with TRBJ1-3, with 7 bases fitting TRBD1. CDR3 length: 14 amino acids. CDR1 is SGHVS, CDR2 FQNEAQ, per germline. In nucleotides, the CDR3 is TGTGCCAGCAGCTTAAGGGACAGCCTCTCTGGAAACTCCTTT. This codes for CASSLRDSLSGNSF.

This chain uses TRBV3-1 (or the pseudogene TRBV3-2) with TRBJ2-7; D might be TRBD1 or TRBD2, each matching 5 bases. Germline V gene sequence: CDR1 LGHDT, CDR2 YNNKEL (reference sequence). The CDR3 covers 15 residues. V was pared by 0 bases and J by 5 bases, with 14 bases between. CDR3 protein: CASSQDWQGRHEQYF. CDR3 sequence (DNA): TGTGCCAGCAGCCAAGATTGGCAGGGACGGCACGAGCAGTACTTC.

This clone has just a few counts. The genes are TRBV11-2 and TRBJ2-7, with a tentative D call TRBD1 (6 bases). Deletions cut 5 bases from V and 9 bases from J, with 20 bases between. The CDR3 consists of 14 residues. Germline-derived CDR1 and CDR2 are SGHAT and FQNNGV. CDR3 sequence (DNA): TGTGCCAGCAGCAAACTAACAGGGTCCTCGGGGCAGTACTTC. Translated: CASSKLTGSSGQYF.

The chain joins TRBV30 to TRBJ2-1, with TRBD2 matching over 13 bases. Germline CDR1 reads GTSNPN; CDR2 reads SVGIG (reference sequence). J gave up 9 bases and V 5 bases, and 4 bases lay outside the gene matches. The CDR3 extends over 13 amino acids. This chain's CDR3 is CAWRLAGGSEQFF. CDR3 nucleotides: TGTGCCTGGCGACTAGCGGGGGGCAGTGAGCAGTTCTTC.

This clone was recorded once. The V and J genes are TRBV9 and TRBJ2-2; no reliable D call. Germline V lookup: CDR1 SGDLS, CDR2 YYNGEE. V lost 0 bases and J lost 5, with 8 bases in between. The CDR3 is made up of 14 amino acids. In DNA, the CDR3 is TGTGCCAGCAGCGTAGCTTACGGGACCGGGGAGCTGTTTTTT. Translated, it gives CASSVAYGTGELFF.

As regards this clone: An end of the junction differs from the germline gene, which may be a read error. The rearrangement links TRBV6-2 or TRBV6-3 to TRBJ1-2; 9 positions agree with TRBD1. Germline loops: CDR1 MNHEY, CDR2 SVGEGT. This CDR3 spans 15 amino acids. The CDR3 DNA is TGTGCCAGCACTTACCGGGACAGGGATAACTATGGCTACACCTTC. Translation gives CASTYRDRDNYGYTF.

The chain uses TRBV3-1 (or the pseudogene TRBV3-2) and TRBJ1-6; 8 bases are a match to TRBD1. The CDR3 contains 13 residues. V shed 4 bases and J 8 bases; nucleotides not matched to a gene: 1. CDR1 is LGHDT, CDR2 YNNKEL, per germline (reference sequence). This CDR3 reads CASSLGQDSPLHF. The CDR3, as DNA: TGTGCCAGCAGCCTGGGACAGGATTCACCCCTCCACTTT.

The V call is TRBV5-1, the J call TRBJ2-5, with TRBD1 matching 12 bases. This CDR3 is built from 15 residues. The V and J ends lost 3 bases and 6 bases, in that order; junction bases with no gene match: 6. The germline CDR1 and CDR2 sequences are SGHRS and YFSETQ. The CDR3 DNA reads as TGCGCCAGCAGCTCGGGGACAGGGGGCGTAAAGACCCAGTACTTC. Amino acid sequence: CASSSGTGGVKTQYF.

The chain combines TRBV11-2 with TRBJ1-3, with D unclear. From germline, CDR1 is SGHAT and CDR2 FQNNGV. The CDR3 runs to 13 residues. The V gene lost 0 bases and the J gene lost 3 bases, with 3 bases spanning the gap. The CDR3 region has the DNA TGTGCCAGCAGCTTAGAAGTTGGAAACACCATATATTTT. It encodes CASSLEVGNTIYF.

The J gene is TRBJ2-1, the V gene TRBV28, with no clear D. Germline V gene lookup returns CDR1 MDHEN and CDR2 SYDVKM. Trimming shortened V by 7 bases and J by 6 bases, and 19 bases separated the two germline ends. The CDR3 has 15 amino acids. The CDR3: CASTTWQASINEQFF. The CDR3 bases are TGTGCCAGCACCACGTGGCAAGCTAGTATCAATGAGCAGTTCTTC.

The chain carries TRBV5-5 and TRBJ1-2; D unresolved. This CDR3 spans 15 amino acids. Germline CDR1 SGHKS, CDR2 YYEKEE (reference sequence). Trimming left V 4 bases short and J 4 bases short, with 17 bases between. This CDR3 reads CASSPYRADLYGYTF. In DNA, the CDR3 is TGTGCCAGCAGCCCCTACCGGGCGGACCTCTATGGCTACACCTTC.

CDR3 DNA: TGTGCCAGCAGTCGAGCGGGGGTAGGTGAGCAGTTCTTC. It encodes CASSRAGVGEQFF. V is TRBV25-1 and J is TRBJ2-1; 8 positions match TRBD2. The germline gives CDR1 MGHDK, CDR2 SYGVNS. V lost 5 bases, J lost 9 bases, and 6 bases stayed unmatched. The CDR3 contains 13 residues.

The sample holds a few counts of this clone. Compared with germline, one end of the junction differs, possibly owing to a read error. The chain has TRBV30 and TRBJ1-3; 9 positions match TRBD1. The germline gives CDR1 GTSNPN, CDR2 SVGIG (reference sequence). This CDR3 is built from 12 residues. CDR3 DNA sequence: TGTGCCTGGAACTATGACGGGGACAGGGCAAAATTT. It codes for CAWNYDGDRAKF.

The chain combines TRBV29-1 with TRBJ2-7, with unresolved D. The CDR3 totals 12 residues. Trimming left V 4 bases short and J 7 bases short, with 14 bases between. In germline, CDR1 is SQVTM, CDR2 ANQGSEA. The CDR3 nucleotides read TGCAGCGTTGGACCTGGCGAGTGGGAGCAGTACTTC. Protein: CSVGPGEWEQYF.

The V and J genes are TRBV18 and TRBJ2-4; possibly TRBD2 for D (5 bases). The CDR3 sequence is 13 residues long. V was pared by 3 bases and J by 6 bases, with 9 bases between. The germline gives CDR1 KGHSH, CDR2 LQKENI. CDR3 in amino acids: CASSPGVLNIQYF. In DNA, the CDR3 is TGTGCCAGCTCACCCGGGGTACTAAACATTCAGTACTTC.

This clone has a single count. The chain carries TRBV7-6 and TRBJ1-3, with 7 bases aligning to TRBD1. The V gene's germline CDR1 is SGHVS and CDR2 FNYEAQ. The CDR3 has 15 residues. The ends lost 4 bases at V and 5 bases at J; junction bases unmatched: 8. The CDR3 region has the DNA TGTGCCAGCAGCTCGCCATACAGGGGCCGAAACACCATATATTTT. Translation gives CASSSPYRGRNTIYF. Full variable domain (outside the CDR3, taken from reference TRBV7-6 and TRBJ1-3): GAGVSQSPRYKVTKRGQDVALRCDPISGHVSLYWYRQALGQGPEFLTYFNYEAQQDKSGLPNDRFSAERPEGSISTLTIQRTEQRDSAMYRCASSSPYRGRNTIYFGEGSWLTVV.

The count of this clone is one. The chain carries TRBV4-3 and TRBJ2-2; D unresolved. Between the trimmed V and J ends, which lost 0 bases and 3 bases, there was a span of 5 bases. Germline lookup yields CDR1 LGHNA and CDR2 YSLEER. This CDR3 is built from 14 residues. The CDR3 region is CASSQDGYTGELFF. In DNA form, the CDR3 reads TGCGCCAGCAGCCAAGACGGATACACCGGGGAGCTGTTTTTT.